The 18 T cell receptor beta chains reported below all come from one sample, sequenced in a study of vaccination effects on CD4 cells after COVID-19 (dated by TCRdb to 2022 to 2024). Libraries were made using the immunoSEQ multiplex PCR assay. The table comes from immuneACCESS by way of TCRdb, which keeps in-frame sequences with V and J called. Part of the clones is missing from these tables; in studies checked, under half for an unresolved V gene and the rest for unknown reasons. In all, the sample holds more than 40,000 clones, and around 76% of those were seen once. The biggest ten clones account for approximately 10% of the sample. Their target antigens are unknown. After about 10 days of culture, CD4+ T cells were isolated with the EasySep CD4+ T cell isolation kit. The sample in question was CD4+ T cells from PBMCs cultured without peptide, obtained before COVID-19 vaccination. Receptor source: a human donor who had a prior SARS-CoV-2 infection.

This chain uses TRBV24-1 with TRBJ2-1; 8 positions agree with TRBD2. The V gene end was trimmed by 0 bases and the J gene end by 8 bases; junction bases not matched to a gene: 5. CDR3 size: 15 residues. The V gene's germline CDR1 is KGHDR and CDR2 SFDVKD. This CDR3 reads CATSDLSSGGYEQFF. CDR3 bases: TGTGCCACCAGTGATTTGTCCTCGGGGGGGTATGAGCAGTTCTTC.

The rearrangement links TRBV5-4 to TRBJ1-4; 9 bases fit TRBD1. The CDR3 is made up of 14 amino acids. The ends lost 4 bases at V and 8 bases at J; junction bases unmatched: 6. Per germline, CDR1 SGHNT and CDR2 YYREEE (reference sequence). CDR3 residues: CASSTGQGDEKLFF. CDR3 bases: TGTGCCAGCAGCACGGGACAGGGAGACGAAAAACTGTTTTTT.

The V and J genes are TRBV5-6 and TRBJ1-5; D uncertain. The CDR3 is made up of 17 amino acids. Trimming took 4 bases from V and 2 from J, leaving 19 bases between them. The germline gives CDR1 SGHDT, CDR2 YYEEEE. The CDR3 loop reads CASSRLGPIGGNQPQHF. CDR3 nucleotide sequence: TGTGCCAGCAGCCGACTGGGCCCCATAGGCGGCAATCAGCCCCAGCATTTT.

The chain joins TRBV5-1 to TRBJ2-7, with TRBD1 as a possible D gene (5 bases). V was clipped by 4 bases and J by 0 bases, with 11 bases between them. The CDR3 has 14 amino acids. Germline V CDR1 and CDR2: SGHRS, YFSETQ. The chain's CDR3 is CASSASTDSYEQYF. In DNA, the CDR3 is TGCGCCAGCAGCGCTTCGACAGACTCCTACGAGCAGTACTTC.

This rearrangement joins TRBV3-1 (or the pseudogene TRBV3-2) to TRBJ2-7; the D gene is possibly TRBD1 (5 bases). V lost 4 bases and J 4 bases, leaving 11 bases between the germline ends. Germline V gene lookup returns CDR1 LGHDT and CDR2 YNNKEL (reference sequence). The CDR3 is 13 residues long. CDR3 region: CASSRGPVYEQYF. The CDR3 DNA reads as TGTGCCAGCAGCCGGGGCCCGGTGTACGAGCAGTACTTC.

The chain carries TRBV19 and TRBJ2-7, with a weak D call TRBD1 (6 bases). Germline V gene lookup returns CDR1 LNHDA and CDR2 SQIVND (reference sequence). Trimming left V 3 bases short and J 0 bases short, with 12 bases between. The CDR3 covers 15 residues. CDR3 amino acids: CASSMRVQGSYEQYF. As DNA, the CDR3 is TGTGCCAGTAGTATGCGGGTACAGGGCTCCTACGAGCAGTACTTC.

The chain has TRBV5-6 and TRBJ2-5; D perhaps matches TRBD1 (6 bases). The CDR3 consists of 13 residues. Trimming took 4 bases from V and 4 from J, leaving 11 bases between them. Germline CDR1 and CDR2: SGHDT and YYEEEE. The DNA of the CDR3 is TGTGCCAGCAGCCGCTCAGGGGTAGAGACCCAGTACTTC. Translation gives CASSRSGVETQYF.

The chain uses TRBV11-1 and TRBJ2-5; weak D call: TRBD2 (5 bases). CDR1 is SGHAT and CDR2 is FQDESV in the germline V gene (reference sequence). The length of the CDR3 is 16 residues. V was shortened by 5 bases and J by 3 bases, with 19 bases between the two germline ends. This chain's CDR3 is CASSPWRATEKETQYF. CDR3 sequence (DNA): TGTGCCAGCAGCCCTTGGCGGGCTACCGAAAAAGAGACCCAGTACTTC.

The V call is TRBV7-2, the J call TRBJ2-3, with 7 bases matching TRBD1. The CDR3 totals 14 residues. J gave up 3 bases and V 5 bases, and 5 bases lay outside the gene matches. CDR1 and CDR2 (germline): SGHTA, FQGNSA. CDR3: CASSPGQQTDTQYF. The CDR3 DNA follows: TGTGCCAGCAGCCCGGGACAGCAGACAGATACGCAGTATTTT.

This chain connects TRBV27 to TRBJ2-7; tentatively, D is TRBD2 (6 bases). CDR3 length equals 14 residues. V lost 10 bases and J lost 0, with 16 bases in between. Germline V CDR1 and CDR2: MNHEY, SMNVEV (reference sequence). CDR3 residues: CAKQRVLSSYEQYF. For the CDR3, the DNA is TGTGCCAAGCAGCGGGTCCTGAGCTCCTACGAGCAGTACTTC.

The chain recombines TRBV5-6 with TRBJ2-3; 10 positions agree with TRBD2. J gave up 3 bases and V 5 bases, and 6 bases lay outside the gene matches. This CDR3 region has 15 residues. Per the germline V gene, CDR1 is SGHDT and CDR2 is YYEEEE. The CDR3 nucleotides are TGTGCCAGCAGTCGTAGGACTAGCGGAACAGATACGCAGTATTTT. This codes for CASSRRTSGTDTQYF.

This chain connects TRBV2 to TRBJ2-7; D remains ambiguous. V lost 3 bases to trimming and J lost 6 bases, with 12 bases between them. This CDR3 region has 13 residues. CDR1 and CDR2 (germline): SNHLY, FYNNEI. The CDR3 region is CASSDHNRAEQYF. CDR3 nucleotides: TGTGCCAGCAGTGACCACAATCGGGCCGAGCAGTACTTC.

The chain has TRBV30 and TRBJ1-1, with a possible D match to TRBD1 (5 bases). The CDR3 contains 15 residues. V was shortened by 2 bases and J by 4 bases, with 17 bases between the two germline ends. The germline V gene has CDR1 GTSNPN and CDR2 SVGIG (reference sequence). The CDR3: CAWSFGGTEGTEAFF. The CDR3 coding sequence is TGTGCCTGGAGTTTTGGGGGGACGGAGGGCACTGAAGCTTTCTTT. The full variable domain, in which reference TRBV30 and TRBJ1-1 provide the parts outside the CDR3, is SQTIHQWPATLVQPVGSPLSLECTVEGTSNPNLYWYRQAAGRGLQLLFYSVGIGQISSEVPQNLSASRPQDRQFILSSKKLLLSDSGFYLCAWSFGGTEGTEAFFGQGTRLTVV.

The V call is TRBV6-2 or TRBV6-3, the J call TRBJ1-2; possible D gene TRBD1, 6 bases. This CDR3 region has 14 residues. Germline assignment: CDR1 MNHEY and CDR2 SVGEGT. Trimming cost V 0 bases and J 8 bases, with 13 bases left between them. In DNA, the CDR3 is TGTGCCAGCAGTTACTCCGGCAGGGGACGCGGCTACACCTTC. Translated: CASSYSGRGRGYTF.

The rearrangement links TRBV28 to TRBJ1-6, with 7 nucleotides matching TRBD1. V was pared by 4 bases and J by 1 base, with 4 bases of the junction left unmatched. Germline loops: CDR1 MDHEN, CDR2 SYDVKM. The CDR3 spans 16 residues. The CDR3 nucleotides are TGTGCCAGCAGTTCACAGGGGAGATCCTATAATTCACCCCTCCACTTT. Translating it yields CASSSQGRSYNSPLHF.

This rearrangement joins TRBV20-1 to TRBJ2-1; D tentatively reads TRBD1 or TRBD2 (5 bases each). Germline CDR1 reads DFQATT; CDR2 reads SNEGSKA (reference sequence). With 8 bases removed from V and 4 bases from J, the gap between germline ends came to 9 bases. The CDR3 extends over 11 amino acids. CDR3 DNA sequence: TGCAGTACCGGGGCGTACAATGAGCAGTTCTTC. Translating it yields CSTGAYNEQFF.

This clone appeared once. J is TRBJ2-5 and V is TRBV11-3; either TRBD1 or TRBD2 may supply D (5 bases each). This CDR3 contains 15 residues. Germline CDR1 is SGHNT and CDR2 is YENEEA. Trimming removed 5 bases from V and 7 bases from J, with 20 bases in between. CDR3 nucleotide sequence: TGTGCCAGCAGCGGACACCGGGACGCGTTTTGGACCCAGTACTTC. The encoded protein is CASSGHRDAFWTQYF.

This clone was seen once. V gene TRBV7-8 combines with J gene TRBJ2-2; D call uncertain. Germline V gene data show CDR1 as SGHVS and CDR2 as FQNEAQ. With 8 bases removed from V and 1 base from J, the gap between germline ends came to 20 bases. The length of the CDR3 is 17 residues. The CDR3 DNA sequence: TGTGCCAGCGGCCGCCGCCGCGGTCGGCTGAACACCGGGGAGCTGTTTTTT. It yields the protein CASGRRRGRLNTGELFF.